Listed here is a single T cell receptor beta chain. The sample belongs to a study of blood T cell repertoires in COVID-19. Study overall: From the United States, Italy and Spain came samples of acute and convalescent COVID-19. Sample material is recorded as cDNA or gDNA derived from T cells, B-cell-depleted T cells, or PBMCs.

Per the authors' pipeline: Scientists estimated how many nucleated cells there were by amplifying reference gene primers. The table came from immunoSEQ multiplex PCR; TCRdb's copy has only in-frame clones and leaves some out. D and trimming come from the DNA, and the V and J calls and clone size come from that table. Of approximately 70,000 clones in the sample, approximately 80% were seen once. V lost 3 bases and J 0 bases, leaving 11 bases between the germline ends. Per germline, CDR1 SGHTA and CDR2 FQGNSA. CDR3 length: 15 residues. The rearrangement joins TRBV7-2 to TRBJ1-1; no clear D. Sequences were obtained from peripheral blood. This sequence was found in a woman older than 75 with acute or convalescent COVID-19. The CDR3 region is CASSFSSLMNTEAFF. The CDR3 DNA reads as TGTGCCAGCAGCTTTTCGTCACTCATGAACACTGAAGCTTTCTTT.